This is a list of T cell receptor beta chains from one sample in a study of blood T cell repertoires in COVID-19. TCRdb keeps only in-frame clones here, not all; method: immunoSEQ multiplex PCR. The sample records fewer than 350,000 clones, around 81% being singletons. What was sequenced was peripheral blood. The receptors come from a woman in her sixties or seventies with active or convalescent COVID-19. Each CDR3 is given with its conserved first and last residue. D genes are given only for firm matches. Some rows mark clone size as missing; the rest say once, few, many or name a class of expanded clone.

D gene	clone size	V gene	J gene	CDR3 DNA	CDR3 protein
NA	NA	TRBV5-1	TRBJ1-3	TGCGCCAGCAGCTTTGACAGCTCTGGAAACACCATATATTTT	CASSFDSSGNTIYF
NA	NA	TRBV7-3	TRBJ1-1	TGTGCCAGCAGCCCTCAGGGGAACACTGAAGCTTTCTTT	CASSPQGNTEAFF
TRBD1	few	TRBV6-5	TRBJ1-2	TGTGCCAGCACCCCAGGGGGTGACTATGGCTACACCTTC	CASTPGGDYGYTF
NA	once	TRBV6-6	TRBJ2-3	TGTGCCAGCAGTTTCGGGGGATTAGGCACAGATACGCAGTATTTT	CASSFGGLGTDTQYF
NA	NA	TRBV5-1	TRBJ2-3	TGCGCCAGCAGCTTGGGTAGGGGGAACACAGATACGCAGTATTTT	CASSLGRGNTDTQYF
NA	NA	TRBV10-3	TRBJ1-6	TGTGCCATCAGTGGGGTCACGGGGTATAATTCACCCCTCCACTTT	CAISGVTGYNSPLHF
TRBD1	once	TRBV4-1	TRBJ1-1	TGCGCCAGCAGCCAAGGGGGACAGGGGGGTACTGAAGCTTTCTTT	CASSQGGQGGTEAFF
NA	NA	TRBV3-1/TRBV3-2	TRBJ1-4	TGTGCCAGCAGCCCCACCGGGACTAGGGGGGAAAAACTGTTTTTT	CASSPTGTRGEKLFF
NA	NA	TRBV30	TRBJ2-7	TGTGCCTGGAGTTTCGGTCGGGACACATTCTCCTACGAGCAGTACTTC	CAWSFGRDTFSYEQYF
TRBD1	NA	TRBV24-1	TRBJ1-5	TGTGCCACCAGGCCTCGGACAGGGCCCCTCTATAGCAATCAGCCCCAGCATTTT	CATRPRTGPLYSNQPQHF
NA	NA	TRBV11-2	TRBJ1-2	TGTGCCAGCAGCTCCTTCCAGGGCAACTATGGCTACACCTTC	CASSSFQGNYGYTF
NA	NA	TRBV7-2	TRBJ2-5	TGTGCCAGCACCCCCGGCGGGGAACGTTGGGAGACCCAGTACTTC	CASTPGGERWETQYF
NA	NA	TRBV28	TRBJ1-2	TGTGCCAGCAGACTTTCGTTGGGAGGAACCGTGGGCGGCTACACCTTC	CASRLSLGGTVGGYTF
TRBD1	NA	TRBV10-2	TRBJ1-1	TGCGCCAGCAGTCCGTGGACAGGGGCGGACACTGAAGCTTTCTTT	CASSPWTGADTEAFF
TRBD1	NA	TRBV6-5	TRBJ2-1	TGTGCCAGCAGTTACCCCCGAACAGGGGGATGGAATGAGCAGTTCTTC	CASSYPRTGGWNEQFF
NA	NA	TRBV5-5	TRBJ1-2	TGTGCCAGCAGCCGCGTCGACAGGAGAGGAGAAAACTATGGCTACACCTTC	CASSRVDRRGENYGYTF
NA	NA	TRBV19	TRBJ1-5	TGTGCCAGTAGTAATCAGGGTCCCAATCAGCCCCAGCATTTT	CASSNQGPNQPQHF
NA	NA	TRBV7-3	TRBJ2-1	TGTGCCAGCAGCCCATACGCCAGGGTAAATGAGCAGTTCTTC	CASSPYARVNEQFF
TRBD1	NA	TRBV4-1	TRBJ1-5	TGCGCCAGCAGCCAAGAATTGGGACAGACCCTAGAGCCCCAGCATTTT	CASSQELGQTLEPQHF
TRBD1	NA	TRBV11-3	TRBJ1-5	TGTGCCAGCAGCCCAAGCGGGACAGGCCCTCAGCCCCAGCATTTT	CASSPSGTGPQPQHF